A single sample is the source of the 25 T cell receptor beta chains below, sequenced in a study of blood T cell repertoires in COVID-19. TCRdb's table, derived via immunoSEQ multiplex PCR, lists solely in-frame clones and lacks some. The sample shows nearly 100,000 clones, around 80% of them seen only once. The sample consisted of peripheral blood. All receptors derive from a man between 65 and 79 years old with acute or convalescent COVID-19.

The gene calls are TRBV19 and TRBJ1-3; D gene unclear. Looked up from germline, CDR1 is LNHDA and CDR2 is SQIVND (reference sequence). This CDR3 region has 12 residues. Trimming took 9 bases from V and 2 from J, leaving 8 bases between them. As DNA, the CDR3 is TGTGCCAGCCGCAGTACTGGAAACACCATATATTTT. Translated: CASRSTGNTIYF.

This chain connects TRBV28 to TRBJ2-2, with D hard to call. Germline V CDR1 and CDR2: MDHEN, SYDVKM. V lost 6 bases, J lost 0 bases, and 11 bases lay in between. The CDR3 consists of 15 residues. The DNA for the CDR3 is TGTGCCAGCAGCCTCGACATGTCGAACACCGGGGAGCTGTTTTTT. As protein: CASSLDMSNTGELFF.

The gene calls are TRBV18 and TRBJ2-1; a possible D gene is TRBD2 (5 bases). Germline V CDR1 and CDR2: KGHSH, LQKENI. With 0 bases removed from V and 5 bases from J, the gap between germline ends came to 8 bases. There are 14 residues in the CDR3. CDR3 amino acids: CASSPPTTDNEQFF. CDR3 nucleotides: TGTGCCAGCTCACCACCGACTACGGACAATGAGCAGTTCTTC.

DNA of the CDR3: TGTGCCAGCAGCTCGTTAGGGACAGGGTTCTTC. Translated: CASSSLGTGFF. The rearrangement uses TRBV7-9 and TRBJ2-1; 8 bases line up with TRBD1. J was trimmed by 15 bases and V by 4 bases; bases with no gene match: 5. The V gene's germline CDR1 is SEHNR and CDR2 FQNEAQ (reference sequence). This CDR3 region has 11 residues.

This chain uses TRBV9 with TRBJ2-1; 9 bases are a match to TRBD2. After removal of 1 base from V and 7 bases from J, the junction contained 9 bases not matched to a gene. Germline V gene sequence: CDR1 SGDLS, CDR2 YYNGEE. CDR3 length equals 16 residues. The CDR3 loop reads CASSVRVAGVANEQFF. The CDR3 coding sequence is TGTGCCAGCAGCGTAAGGGTAGCGGGAGTCGCAAATGAGCAGTTCTTC.

This clone was seen just once. V and J are TRBV29-1 and TRBJ1-1; D is unclear. CDR3 length: 13 amino acids. Trimming took 3 bases from V and 0 from J, leaving 8 bases between them. Germline V gene data show CDR1 as SQVTM and CDR2 as ANQGSEA. The CDR3 loop is CSVESPLNTEAFF. The CDR3 DNA reads as TGCAGCGTTGAGAGTCCCTTGAACACTGAAGCTTTCTTT.

The chain joins TRBV5-1 to TRBJ2-7, with 9 bases aligning to TRBD1. V lost 4 bases, J lost 0 bases, and 8 bases stayed unmatched. The CDR3 is 16 amino acids. CDR1 and CDR2 from the germline V gene are SGHRS and YFSETQ. Written as DNA, the CDR3 is TGCGCCAGCAGCCCGGGACAGGGTCTGGTCTCCTACGAGCAGTACTTC. It translates to CASSPGQGLVSYEQYF.

The chain employs TRBV20-1 and TRBJ2-7; D remains ambiguous. V was shortened by 6 bases and J by 3 bases, with 9 bases between the two germline ends. Germline V gives CDR1 DFQATT, CDR2 SNEGSKA (reference sequence). The CDR3 covers 11 residues. CDR3: CSAELSYEQYF. For the CDR3, the DNA is TGCAGTGCCGAACTGAGCTACGAGCAGTACTTC.

The V call is TRBV28, the J call TRBJ1-4; a weak D match, TRBD1 (5 bases). This CDR3 region has 16 residues. CDR1 is MDHEN and CDR2 is SYDVKM in the germline V gene. Trimming removed 7 bases from V and 9 bases from J, with 24 bases in between. CDR3 nucleotides: TGTGCCAGCACCCAGGGCGGCGGGACCGGCTTTAAAAAACTGTTTTTT. As protein: CASTQGGGTGFKKLFF.

The chain combines TRBV11-2 with TRBJ2-3; D is undetermined. V lost 1 base and J lost 6, with 5 bases in between. The CDR3 is made up of 12 amino acids. The germline V gene has CDR1 SGHAT and CDR2 FQNNGV. CDR3 loop: CASSLGEDTQYF. The CDR3 DNA reads as TGTGCCAGCAGCTTAGGAGAGGATACGCAGTATTTT.

This clone was seen a single time. The rearrangement uses TRBV27 and TRBJ1-5; 10 nucleotides line up with TRBD1. This CDR3 is built from 16 residues. Germline loops: CDR1 MNHEY, CDR2 SMNVEV (reference sequence). V dropped 5 bases and J dropped 6; count of bases not matched to a gene: 10. The CDR3 bases are TGTGCCAGCAGTCCCTTGACAGGGGGCACAGGTCAGCCCCAGCATTTT. Its protein is CASSPLTGGTGQPQHF.

The CDR3 DNA sequence: TGTGCCAGCAGGCCTACGACTGGCCGGGAGCTGTTTTTT. As protein: CASRPTTGRELFF. V gene TRBV7-6 combines with J gene TRBJ2-2; D not certain. The CDR3 is 13 residues long. From germline, CDR1 is SGHVS and CDR2 FNYEAQ. V lost 6 bases to trimming and J lost 9 bases, with 14 bases between them.

This chain joins TRBV12-3 or TRBV12-4 and TRBJ1-2, with 9 nucleotides matching TRBD1. V shed 6 bases, J shed 7 bases, and the junction held 6 bases outside the gene matches. The CDR3 totals 13 residues. DNA for the CDR3: TGTGCCAGCAGGGGGACAGGGTCTAGTGGCTACACCTTC. This sequence encodes CASRGTGSSGYTF.

The V call is TRBV29-1, the J call TRBJ1-1, with D tentatively TRBD1 (5 bases). There are 12 residues in the CDR3. The V gene lost 3 bases and the J gene lost 2 bases, with 7 bases spanning the gap. Germline CDR1 reads SQVTM; CDR2 reads ANQGSEA. CDR3 loop: CSVDRANTEAFF. The CDR3 DNA follows: TGCAGCGTTGACAGGGCTAACACTGAAGCTTTCTTT.

This clone has only a few counts. The J gene is TRBJ2-1, the V gene TRBV5-5, with D perhaps matching TRBD1 (6 bases). The CDR3 has 16 amino acids. Trimming cost V 0 bases and J 6 bases, with 16 bases left between them. Germline CDR1 is SGHKS and CDR2 is YYEKEE (reference sequence). For the CDR3, the DNA is TGTGCCAGCAGCTTGGGTGCAGGGGAAAGACCCAATGAGCAGTTCTTC. Translated, it gives CASSLGAGERPNEQFF.

The chain is built from TRBV24-1 and TRBJ2-1; 9 nucleotides line up with TRBD1. CDR1 KGHDR and CDR2 SFDVKD come from the germline V gene. The length of the CDR3 is 15 residues. V was pared by 5 bases and J by 9 bases, with 10 bases of the junction left unmatched. Here the CDR3 reads CATSGAGTGYGEQFF. The CDR3 nucleotides are TGTGCCACCAGTGGTGCCGGGACAGGGTATGGTGAGCAGTTCTTC.

This clone was seen a few times. The chain employs TRBV10-3 and TRBJ1-5; TRBD1 is a possible D gene (5 bases). The germline gives CDR1 ENHRY, CDR2 SYGVKD. Trimming pared 0 bases from V and 9 bases from J, leaving 9 bases between. This CDR3 spans 13 amino acids. The CDR3 region has the DNA TGTGCCATCAGTGAGTCACCGGGGGGGCCCCAGCATTTT. Residues: CAISESPGGPQHF.

The chain joins TRBV13 to TRBJ1-1; no definite D call. CDR1 and CDR2 (germline): PRHDT, FYEKMQ (reference sequence). V lost 2 bases, J lost 6 bases, and 7 bases lay in between. The CDR3 is 12 amino acids. The chain's CDR3 is CASSLYQAEAFF. As DNA, the CDR3 is TGTGCCAGCAGCTTATACCAGGCTGAAGCTTTCTTT.

This chain links TRBV7-9 with TRBJ1-1, with 9 bases lining up with TRBD1. Germline assignment: CDR1 SEHNR and CDR2 FQNEAQ (reference sequence). This CDR3 has 16 amino acids. V was pared by 5 bases and J by 4 bases, with 11 bases of the junction left unmatched. The CDR3 nucleotides are TGTGCCAGCAGCCCAATTTGGGGACAGGGTCTCACTGAAGCTTTCTTT. It encodes CASSPIWGQGLTEAFF. Looking up the rest from reference TRBV7-9 and TRBJ1-1 gives the full variable domain: DTGVSQNPRHKITKRGQNVTFRCDPISEHNRLYWYRQTLGQGPEFLTYFQNEAQLEKSRLLSDRFSAERPKGSFSTLEIQRTEQGDSAMYLCASSPIWGQGLTEAFFGQGTRLTVV.

Only one count was recorded for this clone. The V call is TRBV7-6, the J call TRBJ1-1; 9 nucleotides agree with TRBD1. Germline values: CDR1 SGHVS, CDR2 FNYEAQ. V gave up 6 bases and J gave up 4 bases; unmatched junction bases: 3. The length of the CDR3 is 13 residues. The CDR3 DNA is TGTGCCAGCAGTTGGACAGGGGCCACTGAAGCTTTCTTT. Protein product: CASSWTGATEAFF.

A word on this clone: This same CDR3 is encoded by further DNA sequences in the sample. The DNA for the CDR3 is TGTGCCAGCTCACCATCTCCCAGCTACGAGCAGTACTTC. It codes for CASSPSPSYEQYF. The chain uses TRBV18 and TRBJ2-7; no clear D gene. The germline gives CDR1 KGHSH, CDR2 LQKENI. The CDR3 has 13 residues. V lost 2 bases to trimming and J lost 3 bases, with 8 bases between them.

This chain joins TRBV2 and TRBJ2-5; 9 nucleotides agree with TRBD2. The germline V gene encodes CDR1 SNHLY and CDR2 FYNNEI. Trimming at V came to 8 bases and at J to 1 base, leaving 5 bases not matched to a gene. The CDR3 is 14 amino acids. CDR3 sequence: CASWLAGTQETQYF. The DNA of the CDR3 is TGTGCCAGCTGGCTAGCGGGAACCCAAGAGACCCAGTACTTC.

The chain joins TRBV18 to TRBJ2-5, with D perhaps TRBD2 (6 bases). V dropped 3 bases and J dropped 5 bases, with 13 bases sitting between them. Germline V gene lookup returns CDR1 KGHSH and CDR2 LQKENI. There are 14 residues in the CDR3. CDR3 residues: CASSPPKTSETQYF. As DNA, the CDR3 is TGTGCCAGCTCACCTCCCAAGACTAGTGAGACCCAGTACTTC.

This chain joins TRBV7-3 and TRBJ2-7; 8 bases are a match to TRBD2. Per germline, CDR1 SGHTA and CDR2 FQGTGA. The ends lost 2 bases at V and 4 bases at J; junction bases unmatched: 4. The CDR3 is made up of 14 amino acids. CDR3 in amino acids: CASSLAGGAYEQYF. The CDR3 DNA reads as TGTGCCAGCAGCTTAGCCGGGGGGGCTTACGAGCAGTACTTC.

This clone was observed a single time. The chain uses TRBV7-3 and TRBJ2-3, with D unresolved. The CDR3 loop spans 14 amino acids. Trimming took 3 bases from V and 0 from J, leaving 7 bases between them. Per germline, CDR1 SGHTA and CDR2 FQGTGA. CDR3 protein: CASSFDTSTDTQYF. Here the CDR3 DNA reads TGTGCCAGCAGCTTTGATACTAGCACAGATACGCAGTATTTT.